These 2 T cell receptor beta chains were all obtained from the same sample, sequenced in a study of cytomegalovirus exposure and HLA in healthy donors. 13 Jbeta primers and 60 Vbeta primers were used for the PCR. Sequencing used immunoSEQ multiplex PCR; TCRdb keeps in-frame clones, though not all of them. Among fewer than 200,000 clones listed, 60% to 80% were seen once. Sequencing used PBMCs. The receptor source for this set is a man between 60 and 75 years old in good health and CMV-seronegative.

The V call is TRBV5-1, the J call TRBJ2-7; 7 bases align to TRBD2. The CDR3 is 13 amino acids. The trim removed 4 bases at V and 7 bases at J, leaving 8 bases unmatched. Germline-derived CDR1 and CDR2 are SGHRS and YFSETQ. The CDR3 reads CASSLRREGEQYF. The DNA for the CDR3 is TGCGCCAGCAGCCTTAGAAGGGAGGGGGAGCAGTACTTC.

The chain couples TRBV10-1 to TRBJ2-2; 7 positions match TRBD2. This CDR3 is 15 amino acids long. V gave up 5 bases and J gave up 0 bases; unmatched junction bases: 3. Per germline, CDR1 WNHNN and CDR2 SYGVQD (reference sequence). CDR3: CASSLRGANTGELFF. CDR3 in DNA: TGCGCCAGCAGTCTTCGGGGGGCGAACACCGGGGAGCTGTTTTTT.